The 18 T cell receptor beta chains below all came from one sample that was sequenced in a study of CD8+ T cells in alopecia areata. Treatment here: oral pan-JAK inhibitor, 5-10 mg twice daily. Investigators isolated RNA and reverse transcribed it into cDNA to act as the sequencing template. Only in-frame clones appear in the TCRdb table, and some are missing; sequencing was by immunoSEQ multiplex PCR. The sample contains fewer than 150,000 clones, 56% of which appear only once. Sequences were derived from CD4+ T cells sorted from blood, sampled at week 24, from a patient treated with tofacitinib. The receptors here all came from a human donor with alopecia areata.

The chain recombines TRBV4-3 with TRBJ2-3, with D possibly being TRBD1 or TRBD2 (6 bases each). The CDR3 covers 16 residues. V was clipped by 4 bases and J by 0 bases, with 14 bases between them. From germline, CDR1 is LGHNA and CDR2 YSLEER. The CDR3, as DNA: TGCGCCAGCAGCCCGGGGGCGACTTCTAGCACAGATACGCAGTATTTT. This translates into CASSPGATSSTDTQYF.

The V and J genes are TRBV5-1 and TRBJ2-5; possibly TRBD1 for D (6 bases). This CDR3 has 15 amino acids. The V end lost 2 bases, the J end lost 2 bases, and 13 bases lay between the germline ends. Germline V gene sequence: CDR1 SGHRS, CDR2 YFSETQ. CDR3 sequence reads: CASSFGDILQETQYF. The DNA of the CDR3 is TGCGCCAGCAGCTTTGGGGACATCCTACAAGAGACCCAGTACTTC.

Comments on this clone: An end of the junction differs from the germline gene, which may be a read error. The rearrangement links TRBV7-7 to TRBJ2-5, with D perhaps TRBD2 (5 bases). Germline V gives CDR1 SSHAT, CDR2 FNYEAQ (reference sequence). This CDR3 comprises 15 residues. CDR3 bases: TGTGCTAGCAGCTTAGCGCTCGGCGGCTGGGAGACCCAGTACTTC. Its translation: CASSLALGGWETQYF.

This clone is a singleton in its sample. The CDR3 coding sequence is TGTGCCAGCAGTTCCATTCCACCAGATACGCAGTATTTT. Its protein product is CASSSIPPDTQYF. The chain links TRBV6-6 to TRBJ2-3; no clear D. Germline CDR1 MNHNY, CDR2 SVGAGI (reference sequence). V was trimmed by 4 bases and J by 4 bases, leaving 9 bases between them. The CDR3 length is 13 residues.

This chain connects TRBV6-1 to TRBJ2-1; a possible D gene is TRBD2 (6 bases). Germline-derived CDR1 and CDR2 are MNHNS and SASEGT. V dropped 4 bases and J dropped 14 bases, with 18 bases sitting between them. The CDR3 spans 13 residues. The CDR3 nucleotides are TGTGCCAGCAGTGGGACTACCGGGACGAGGGAGTTCTTC. It encodes CASSGTTGTREFF.

The V and J genes are TRBV15 and TRBJ2-5; no clear D gene. The germline V gene has CDR1 LNHNV and CDR2 YYDKDF (reference sequence). Trimming shortened V by 6 bases and J by 2 bases, and 10 bases separated the two germline ends. This CDR3 has 13 amino acids. The CDR3 region has the DNA TGTGCCACCAGTGGCAGTCCGCAAGAGACCCAGTACTTC. It specifies CATSGSPQETQYF. The entire variable domain, with the rest obtained from reference TRBV15 and TRBJ2-5, is as follows: DAMVIQNPRYQVTQFGKPVTLSCSQTLNHNVMYWYQQKSSQAPKLLFHYYDKDFNNEADTPDNFQSRRPNTSFCFLDIRSPGLGDTAMYLCATSGSPQETQYFGPGTRLLVL.

This clone was observed a few times. V and J are TRBV10-3 and TRBJ2-5, with D unresolved. Germline V gene lookup returns CDR1 ENHRY and CDR2 SYGVKD. V was cut by 7 bases and J by 5 bases, with 8 bases left in between. The CDR3 length is 11 residues. CDR3 nucleotides: TGTGCCATCATGAGGCAGGAGACCCAGTACTTC. Its translation is CAIMRQETQYF.

V usage is TRBV4-3 and J usage is TRBJ2-6; 9 bases line up with TRBD1. The CDR3 has 17 amino acids. Germline V gives CDR1 LGHNA, CDR2 YSLEER. J lost 1 base, V lost 0 bases, and 1 base had no gene match. CDR3 protein: CASSQEGTGSGANVLTF. CDR3 bases: TGCGCCAGCAGCCAAGAGGGGACAGGGTCTGGGGCCAACGTCCTGACTTTC.

This clone rates as medium-sized (0.01 to 0.1%). This chain joins TRBV18 and TRBJ2-1; possible D gene TRBD1, 6 bases. The germline V gene has CDR1 KGHSH and CDR2 LQKENI. Trimming removed 2 bases from V and 5 bases from J, with 7 bases in between. This CDR3 contains 13 residues. The CDR3 here is CASSPSGDNEQFF. Here the CDR3 DNA reads TGTGCCAGCTCACCATCAGGGGACAATGAGCAGTTCTTC. The full variable domain, its missing parts supplied by reference TRBV18 and TRBJ2-1, is NAGVMQNPRHLVRRRGQEARLRCSPMKGHSHVYWYRQLPEEGLKFMVYLQKENIIDESGMPKERFSAEFPKEGPSILRIQQVVRGDSAAYFCASSPSGDNEQFFGPGTRLTVL.

The chain joins TRBV29-1 to TRBJ1-1, with a weak D call TRBD1 (5 bases). CDR1 is SQVTM and CDR2 is ANQGSEA in the germline V gene. This CDR3 spans 13 amino acids. The V end was cut by 0 bases, the J end by 11 bases, with 16 bases between. CDR3 amino acids: CSVEDRTGVRAFF. In nucleotides, the CDR3 is TGCAGCGTTGAAGACCGGACGGGGGTGAGGGCTTTCTTT.

The CDR3 sequence: CASSLGQSIDEQYF. The CDR3 DNA reads TGCGCCAGCAGCTTGGGCCAGTCCATCGACGAGCAGTACTTC. The V gene is TRBV5-1, the J gene TRBJ2-7; D gene ambiguous. Germline V CDR1 and CDR2: SGHRS, YFSETQ. The CDR3 sequence is 14 residues long. Trimming left V 0 bases short and J 5 bases short, with 12 bases between.

The genes are TRBV7-8 and TRBJ2-7; no firm D call. The germline V gene has CDR1 SGHVS and CDR2 FQNEAQ. Trimming took off 3 bases at V and 7 bases at J, with 16 bases between the two ends. This CDR3 has 14 residues. CDR3: CASSFGSDYGEQYF. CDR3 DNA: TGTGCCAGCAGCTTCGGCTCAGATTACGGGGAGCAGTACTTC.

The chain joins TRBV20-1 to TRBJ2-7; unclear D gene. Germline V lookup: CDR1 DFQATT, CDR2 SNEGSKA (reference sequence). This CDR3 region has 8 residues. With 7 bases removed from V and 4 bases from J, the gap between germline ends came to 2 bases. CDR3 amino acids: CSEYEQYF. The CDR3 DNA sequence: TGCAGTGAATACGAGCAGTACTTC.

This clone was seen a few times. This chain joins TRBV4-1 and TRBJ1-2, with a tentative D call TRBD1 (5 bases). The CDR3 totals 16 residues. V was clipped by 2 bases and J by 0 bases, with 13 bases between them. The germline CDR1 and CDR2 sequences are MGHRA and YSYEKL. CDR3 residues: CASSQTRDLANYGYTF. The DNA for the CDR3 is TGCGCCAGCAGCCAAACCCGGGACCTAGCTAACTATGGCTACACCTTC.

The V gene is TRBV29-1, the J gene TRBJ1-2, with D maybe TRBD1 (5 bases). In germline, CDR1 is SQVTM, CDR2 ANQGSEA. With 4 bases removed from V and 7 bases from J, the gap between germline ends came to 16 bases. This CDR3 contains 13 residues. The CDR3 spells CSVGDQGARGYTF. The DNA of the CDR3 is TGCAGCGTTGGGGATCAGGGTGCGCGTGGCTACACCTTC.

This clone was seen more than once but under ten times. The chain carries TRBV10-3 and TRBJ2-1; 9 bases map to TRBD1. The J segment lost 2 bases and the V segment lost 11 bases, leaving 4 bases of the junction unmatched. The CDR3 is 13 amino acids. Per the germline V gene, CDR1 is ENHRY and CDR2 is SYGVKD. CDR3 amino acids: CAVDRGAYNEQFF. The CDR3 region has the DNA TGTGCCGTCGACAGGGGGGCCTACAATGAGCAGTTCTTC.

This clone is a singleton in its sample. The rearrangement links TRBV5-1 to TRBJ2-1, with a weak D call TRBD2 (6 bases). Germline V gene data show CDR1 as SGHRS and CDR2 as YFSETQ. The CDR3 contains 17 residues. Trimming stripped 0 bases from V and 8 bases from J, with 21 bases between. For the CDR3, the DNA is TGCGCCAGCAGCTTGGCCCCACGAGATGGGGGGAGGCATGAGCAGTTCTTC. Translation gives CASSLAPRDGGRHEQFF.

The chain combines TRBV5-1 with TRBJ2-5; D possibly corresponds to TRBD2 (5 bases). V shed 6 bases and J shed 2 bases, with 17 bases lying between them. Per the germline V gene, CDR1 is SGHRS and CDR2 is YFSETQ. The CDR3 contains 15 residues. The CDR3 coding sequence is TGCGCCAGCAACTTACAAAGCGGAGGACAAGAGACCCAGTACTTC. It codes for CASNLQSGGQETQYF.